This T cell receptor (beta chain) was identified in a study of CD8 T cells in Susac syndrome. Findings and limits, study-wide: No clonal expansion appeared among CD4+ T cells in Susac patients.

Random hexamers served to reverse transcribe about 0.45 to 1 ug RNA. An immunoSEQ multiplex PCR amplified TCR beta CDR3 over 54 Vbeta and 13 Jbeta. TCRdb ran MiXCR on the immunoSEQ multiplex PCR reads and lists one entry per CDR3 protein. The sample lists tens of thousands of distinct CDR3 sequences, under 95% occurring once. In the case of this clonotype: As yet, its antigen is unknown.

Germline V gives CDR1 SGHTA, CDR2 FQGNSA. With 5 bases removed from V and 5 bases from J, the gap between germline ends came to 18 bases. There are 15 residues in the CDR3. The T cells that were sequenced for TCR beta were CD8+ and CD4+ cells from blood. Material for sequencing was CD4+ T cells from PBMCs. This clonotype was sampled from a human donor with Susac syndrome. The V gene is TRBV7-2, the J gene TRBJ2-5, with D perhaps TRBD2 (5 bases). The CDR3 here is CASSPRARGFETQYF. DNA of the CDR3: TGTGCCAGCAGCCCCCGCGCTAGAGGGTTCGAGACCCAGTACTTC.